This T cell receptor (beta chain) was recorded in a study of T-cell reconstitution after alpha-beta-depleted transplantation in children. Study-wide results and caveats: From surviving recipient T cells and thymic progenitors came the high day-60 TCRbeta diversity observed in some patients. The main origin of T-cell counts and diversity one year after transplant was newly produced T cells.

Turning to this clonotype: Antigen: not known.

A library of TCRbeta sequences, prepared with unique molecular identifiers, was generated. TCRdb independently ran MiXCR on the PCR reads; one entry per CDR3 protein. Of hundreds of thousands of distinct CDR3 sequences in the sample, approximately 13% were seen once. The germline CDR1 and CDR2 sequences are LNHDA and SQIVND (reference sequence). The V gene lost 5 bases and the J gene lost 1 base, with 12 bases spanning the gap. The CDR3 totals 14 residues. The genes are TRBV19 and TRBJ2-7; weak D call: TRBD2 (6 bases). This TCR was sampled from a male patient between 5 and 17 years old who had a stem cell transplant for acute myeloid leukemia, so the T cells may come from the graft donor. The material was PBMCs, mostly from graft donor cells, obtained 360 days after TCRalphabeta/CD19-depleted stem cell transplant. The CDR3 sequence is CASSPGLISYEQYF. The CDR3 DNA reads TGTGCCAGTAGTCCGGGACTCATTTCCTACGAGCAGTACTTC.